A single sample is the source of the 14 T cell receptor beta chains below, sequenced in a study of cytomegalovirus exposure and HLA in healthy donors. Primers: 60 Vbeta forward and 13 Jbeta reverse. This table comes from immunoSEQ multiplex PCR, and its TCRdb copy is limited to in-frame clones, with some not included. This table holds fewer than 200,000 clones, approximately 80% found once. Sequenced input: PBMCs. These receptors were obtained from a woman aged 50 to 60 in good health and CMV-seropositive.

Only a few counts were recorded for this clone. V usage is TRBV27 and J usage is TRBJ1-4; weak D call: TRBD1 (6 bases). This CDR3 is built from 15 residues. Trimming shortened V by 9 bases and J by 8 bases, and 22 bases separated the two germline ends. Germline V gene sequence: CDR1 MNHEY, CDR2 SMNVEV (reference sequence). This chain's CDR3 is CASQSNTGSSEKLFF. In DNA form, the CDR3 reads TGTGCCAGTCAGTCCAATACAGGGTCGAGCGAAAAACTGTTTTTT. Supplemented by reference TRBV27 and TRBJ1-4, the full variable domain reads EAQVTQNPRYLITVTGKKLTVTCSQNMNHEYMSWYRQDPGLGLRQIYYSMNVEVTDKGDVPEGYKVSRKEKRNFPLILESPSPNQTSLYFCASQSNTGSSEKLFFGSGTQLSVL.

The rearrangement uses TRBV11-2 and TRBJ2-3; D remains ambiguous. This CDR3 comprises 12 residues. Between the trimmed V and J ends, which lost 2 bases and 9 bases, there was a span of 9 bases. In germline, CDR1 is SGHAT, CDR2 FQNNGV. The CDR3 reads CASSLLGQTQYF. DNA for the CDR3: TGTGCCAGCAGCTTATTGGGCCAGACGCAGTATTTT.

The chain links TRBV10-3 to TRBJ1-1; D is ambiguous. Germline V gene sequence: CDR1 ENHRY, CDR2 SYGVKD. V lost 8 bases to trimming and J lost 5 bases, with 15 bases between them. CDR3 size: 13 residues. The CDR3 coding sequence is TGTGCCATCGGAGCTATGAGGGAGACTGAAGCTTTCTTT. Translating it yields CAIGAMRETEAFF.

Notes on this clone: Relative to the germline gene, one junction end is altered; a read error may explain this. The chain combines TRBV7-9 with TRBJ2-7; the match to TRBD2 covers 7 bases. CDR1 is SEHNR, CDR2 FQNEAQ, per germline (reference sequence). The CDR3 runs 12 residues. CDR3 in amino acids: CSSSSLSGEQYF. The DNA for the CDR3 is TGTTCCAGCAGCTCTCTTAGCGGGGAGCAGTACTTC.

The chain employs TRBV7-6 and TRBJ2-3; TRBD2 aligns across 7 bases. The CDR3 is 15 amino acids. With 1 base clipped from V and 1 base from J, the junction kept 2 bases outside the gene matches. The germline gives CDR1 SGHVS, CDR2 FNYEAQ. DNA of the CDR3: TGTGCCAGCAGCTTAGTCGGGAGGCGCACAGATACGCAGTATTTT. The encoded protein is CASSLVGRRTDTQYF.

This clone was counted a few times. Here the CDR3 reads CASSPLALETQYF. Here the CDR3 DNA reads TGTGCCAGTAGTCCTCTAGCACTGGAGACCCAGTACTTC. The chain carries TRBV19 and TRBJ2-5, with D possibly matching TRBD2 (5 bases). Germline CDR1 LNHDA, CDR2 SQIVND (reference sequence). Trimming took 5 bases from V and 5 from J, leaving 12 bases between them. The CDR3 loop spans 13 amino acids.

The chain recombines TRBV28 with TRBJ2-2, with 12 bases identical to TRBD2. This CDR3 contains 18 residues. The germline V gene encodes CDR1 MDHEN and CDR2 SYDVKM. With 5 bases clipped from V and 4 bases from J, the junction kept 11 bases outside the gene matches. CDR3: CASSRGLAGRRGTGELFF. In DNA form, the CDR3 reads TGTGCCAGCAGTCGGGGACTAGCGGGTCGAAGGGGCACCGGGGAGCTGTTTTTT.

The chain combines TRBV27 with TRBJ2-2; 10 positions match TRBD1. The CDR3 is 18 amino acids. The V gene end was trimmed by 3 bases and the J gene end by 1 base; junction bases not matched to a gene: 8. Germline V gene sequence: CDR1 MNHEY, CDR2 SMNVEV (reference sequence). The CDR3 nucleotides read TGTGCCAGCAGTTTTGACAGGGGGCGAAATCAGAACACCGGGGAGCTGTTTTTT. Its translation is CASSFDRGRNQNTGELFF.

This clone was detected only a few times. This sequence joins TRBV27 and TRBJ2-1; TRBD2 agrees at 11 bases. Germline loops: CDR1 MNHEY, CDR2 SMNVEV (reference sequence). This CDR3 has 18 amino acids. With 4 bases clipped from V and 7 bases from J, the junction kept 15 bases outside the gene matches. The CDR3: CASSSPGLAAMGGNEQFF. The CDR3 DNA is TGTGCCAGCAGTTCACCGGGACTAGCGGCCATGGGGGGGAATGAGCAGTTCTTC.

V gene TRBV4-3 combines with J gene TRBJ1-1, with TRBD1 as a possible D gene (5 bases). This CDR3 contains 15 residues. The V end was cut by 3 bases, the J end by 2 bases, with 13 bases between. The germline V gene encodes CDR1 LGHNA and CDR2 YSLEER. DNA for the CDR3: TGCGCCAGCAGCCATGGTTTTGACAGAAACACTGAAGCTTTCTTT. It translates to CASSHGFDRNTEAFF.

This chain connects TRBV30 to TRBJ1-1; a weak D match, TRBD1 (5 bases). The ends were cut back, 7 bases at V and 4 bases at J, with 16 bases in the middle. The CDR3 is made up of 13 amino acids. CDR1 and CDR2 from the germline V gene are GTSNPN and SVGIG (reference sequence). The CDR3: CASSSGGGTEAFF. CDR3 bases: TGTGCCTCCTCGTCGGGGGGAGGCACTGAAGCTTTCTTT.

This clone was observed a few times. V is TRBV30 and J is TRBJ1-2, with no clear D. From germline, CDR1 is GTSNPN and CDR2 SVGIG (reference sequence). V lost 5 bases and J lost 5, with 6 bases in between. This CDR3 region has 10 residues. The CDR3 sequence: CAWGLYGYTF. Here the CDR3 DNA reads TGTGCCTGGGGACTTTATGGCTACACCTTC.

The CDR3 protein is CASRTTSGDTGELFF. CDR3 nucleotide sequence: TGTGCCAGCAGGACGACTAGCGGGGACACCGGGGAGCTGTTTTTT. The chain is built from TRBV7-2 and TRBJ2-2, with TRBD2 identical over 11 bases. V shed 6 bases, J shed 3 bases, and the junction held 3 bases outside the gene matches. Germline CDR1 reads SGHTA; CDR2 reads FQGNSA. CDR3 length: 15 residues. Filled out from reference TRBV7-2 and TRBJ2-2, the complete variable domain reads GAGVSQSPSNKVTEKGKDVELRCDPISGHTALYWYRQSLGQGLEFLIYFQGNSAPDKSGLPSDRFSAERTGGSVSTLTIQRTQQEDSAVYLCASRTTSGDTGELFFGEGSRLTVL.

This chain links TRBV7-2 with TRBJ2-3; D may be TRBD2 (5 bases). Looked up from germline, CDR1 is SGHTA and CDR2 is FQGNSA. Trimming took off 3 bases at V and 1 base at J, with 11 bases between the two ends. The CDR3 sequence is 15 residues long. The CDR3 region is CASSFGRAGTDTQYF. CDR3 coding DNA: TGTGCCAGCAGCTTCGGGCGGGCCGGCACAGATACGCAGTATTTT.